This entry lists 19 T cell receptor beta chains sequenced from one sample in a study of blood T cell repertoires in COVID-19. Some clones are missing from TCRdb's copy, which holds only in-frame ones; the method was immunoSEQ multiplex PCR. The sample contains 200,000 to 250,000 clones, about 82% of which appear only once. Sequencing was carried out using PBMCs or T cells enriched from blood (not recorded which). These receptors all stem from a woman aged 50 to 60 with acute COVID-19.

This clone has just one count. The chain recombines TRBV30 with TRBJ1-1; D is unresolved. In germline, CDR1 is GTSNPN, CDR2 SVGIG (reference sequence). V gave up 0 bases and J gave up 5 bases, with 13 bases separating them. The CDR3 spans 14 residues. The chain's CDR3 is CAWSVRSSATEAFF. In DNA, the CDR3 is TGTGCCTGGAGTGTACGGAGCTCTGCAACTGAAGCTTTCTTT.

The chain combines TRBV30 with TRBJ1-5; 7 bases match TRBD1. The CDR3 is 14 residues long. CDR1 and CDR2 (germline): GTSNPN, SVGIG (reference sequence). Germline trimming cut 0 bases from V and 7 bases from J; bases unmatched to any gene: 6. In DNA, the CDR3 is TGTGCCTGGAGTGTAGAAGGGGGCGTACAGCCCCAGCATTTT. Its protein product is CAWSVEGGVQPQHF.

The chain employs TRBV10-2 and TRBJ2-3; D may be TRBD2 (5 bases). The V gene's germline CDR1 is WSHSY and CDR2 SAAADI. The V end was cut by 6 bases, the J end by 6 bases, with 10 bases between. There are 12 residues in the CDR3. For the CDR3, the DNA is TGCGCCAGCAGCGGGATAGCGGATACGCAGTATTTT. Translated: CASSGIADTQYF.

As for this clone: At one end the junction does not follow the germline gene, possibly because of a read error. The CDR3, as DNA: TGTGCCAGCACTTACCGGGACAGAGTCCGAGAGACCCAGTACTTC. Encoded protein: CASTYRDRVRETQYF. The chain carries TRBV6-2 or TRBV6-3 and TRBJ2-5, with 7 bases fitting TRBD1. The germline V gene encodes CDR1 MNHEY and CDR2 SVGEGT. The CDR3 sequence is 15 residues long.

This chain joins TRBV7-2 and TRBJ2-1; D remains unclear. The CDR3 loop spans 14 amino acids. CDR1 is SGHTA, CDR2 FQGNSA, per germline. V was pared by 5 bases and J by 2 bases, with 10 bases between. The CDR3 DNA follows: TGTGCCAGCAGCGGTACTGGTACCTACAATGAGCAGTTCTTC. This gives the protein CASSGTGTYNEQFF.

The J gene is TRBJ2-7, the V gene TRBV7-9; D not certain. The V gene's germline CDR1 is SEHNR and CDR2 FQNEAQ (reference sequence). This CDR3 is built from 14 residues. Trimming took 1 base from V and 9 from J, leaving 16 bases between them. CDR3: CASSLDPSTWWQYF. CDR3 DNA sequence: TGTGCCAGCAGCTTAGACCCGAGTACTTGGTGGCAGTACTTC. Complete variable domain (other parts from reference TRBV7-9 and TRBJ2-7): DTGVSQNPRHKITKRGQNVTFRCDPISEHNRLYWYRQTLGQGPEFLTYFQNEAQLEKSRLLSDRFSAERPKGSFSTLEIQRTEQGDSAMYLCASSLDPSTWWQYFGPGTRLTVT.

This rearrangement joins TRBV6-2 or TRBV6-3 to TRBJ2-3, with D unresolved. This CDR3 is built from 15 residues. V lost 0 bases, J lost 0 bases, and 7 bases lay in between. CDR1 and CDR2 from the germline V gene are MNHEY and SVGEGT. The CDR3 DNA reads TGTGCCAGCAGTTACTCGAGTGGTAGCACAGATACGCAGTATTTT. This codes for CASSYSSGSTDTQYF.

This rearrangement joins TRBV6-5 to TRBJ1-4, with D maybe TRBD1 (5 bases). Germline values: CDR1 MNHEY, CDR2 SVGAGI. With 6 bases removed from V and 0 bases from J, the gap between germline ends came to 8 bases. The CDR3 runs 14 residues. The CDR3 region has the DNA TGTGCCAGCAGACCAGGGACAACTAATGAAAAACTGTTTTTT. This encodes CASRPGTTNEKLFF.

The chain joins TRBV5-4 to TRBJ1-5, with D tentatively TRBD1 (5 bases). The CDR3 extends over 14 amino acids. The germline V gene has CDR1 SGHNT and CDR2 YYREEE (reference sequence). The ends were cut back, 3 bases at V and 2 bases at J, with 9 bases in the middle. CDR3 amino acids: CASSWGTGNQPQHF. The CDR3 DNA sequence: TGTGCCAGCAGCTGGGGGACTGGCAATCAGCCCCAGCATTTT.

V usage is TRBV18 and J usage is TRBJ2-2; a weak D match, TRBD2 (5 bases). Trimming left V 1 base short and J 6 bases short, with 15 bases between. The length of the CDR3 is 16 residues. CDR1 is KGHSH, CDR2 LQKENI, per germline. The CDR3 DNA reads TGTGCCAGCTCACCACTTCCCGCGGCGGGCGCCGGGGAGCTGTTTTTT. Residues: CASSPLPAAGAGELFF.

The V and J genes are TRBV27 and TRBJ2-7; tentatively, D is TRBD1 (6 bases). CDR3 size: 17 residues. Trimming took 5 bases from V and 0 from J, leaving 20 bases between them. The V gene's germline CDR1 is MNHEY and CDR2 SMNVEV (reference sequence). The CDR3 coding sequence is TGTGCCAGCAGTACCTCTAAGACAGGAGTCTTCTCCTACGAGCAGTACTTC. Translated: CASSTSKTGVFSYEQYF.

The rearrangement links TRBV27 to TRBJ1-3; 7 bases align to TRBD1. The trim removed 5 bases at V and 0 bases at J, leaving 7 bases unmatched. Germline values: CDR1 MNHEY, CDR2 SMNVEV (reference sequence). CDR3 length: 16 residues. The CDR3 DNA reads as TGTGCCAGCAGTCCCTGGACAGGAAGCTCTGGAAACACCATATATTTT. Residues: CASSPWTGSSGNTIYF.

The V gene is TRBV7-9, the J gene TRBJ2-3, with TRBD2 matching over 11 bases. CDR3 length equals 16 residues. V lost 5 bases and J lost 5; bases outside the gene matches: 9. In germline, CDR1 is SEHNR, CDR2 FQNEAQ (reference sequence). The CDR3 loop reads CASSRRKGTSGDTQYF. The CDR3 DNA is TGTGCCAGCAGCCGCCGAAAAGGGACTAGCGGAGATACGCAGTATTTT.

The chain recombines TRBV6-4 with TRBJ2-2; possible D gene TRBD1, 5 bases. V was cut by 8 bases and J by 1 base, with 8 bases left in between. The CDR3 consists of 13 residues. Germline-derived CDR1 and CDR2 are MRHNA and SNTAGT. CDR3 bases: TGTGCCAGCTCCAGGGAGAACACCGGGGAGCTGTTTTTT. Protein: CASSRENTGELFF.

The rearrangement uses TRBV21-1 and TRBJ1-1; the table's D call TRBD1 went unverified against the DNA. TRBV21-1 is flagged as a pseudogene. The CDR3 runs to 13 residues. CDR3 region: CASSKGQGGEAFF. In DNA form, the CDR3 reads TGTGCCAGCAGCAAGGGACAGGGGGGTGAAGCTTTCTTT.

This clone showed up just a few times. The chain joins TRBV5-4 to TRBJ1-4; 8 bases are a match to TRBD1. The germline V gene encodes CDR1 SGHNT and CDR2 YYREEE (reference sequence). This CDR3 has 15 residues. V was clipped by 4 bases and J by 7 bases; unmatched bases: 9. The CDR3, as DNA: TGTGCCAGCAGCGTGACCGGGACAGGTCGTGAAAAACTGTTTTTT. This codes for CASSVTGTGREKLFF.

The V call is TRBV4-2, the J call TRBJ1-4; the D is unclear. The CDR3 extends over 13 amino acids. Germline CDR1 reads LGHNA; CDR2 reads YNFKEQ. The V end was cut by 4 bases, the J end by 7 bases, with 10 bases between. The CDR3 DNA reads as TGTGCCAGCAGCCCCGGGATCGGTGAAAAACTGTTTTTT. Protein: CASSPGIGEKLFF.

The chain couples TRBV6-2 or TRBV6-3 to TRBJ1-2; 8 bases agree with TRBD1. This CDR3 spans 13 amino acids. CDR1 MNHEY and CDR2 SVGEGT come from the germline V gene. The J segment lost 9 bases and the V segment lost 6 bases, leaving 9 bases of the junction unmatched. CDR3 region: CASSLGQAIRYTF. The DNA of the CDR3 is TGTGCCAGCAGCCTGGGACAGGCGATTCGCTACACCTTC.

The chain combines TRBV29-1 with TRBJ1-5; the D gene is possibly TRBD1 (5 bases). The germline gives CDR1 SQVTM, CDR2 ANQGSEA. V lost 6 bases and J 4 bases, leaving 13 bases between the germline ends. This CDR3 comprises 13 residues. This CDR3 is CSVAETVNQPQHF. CDR3 DNA: TGCAGCGTCGCCGAGACAGTTAATCAGCCCCAGCATTTT.